Included here is one T cell receptor beta chain sequence, with context. The table came from immunoSEQ multiplex PCR; TCRdb's copy has only in-frame clones and leaves some out. The table shows almost 80,000 clones, with more than 80% occurring only once. The source of the sample is a study of blood T cell repertoires in COVID-19. Study context: T cells, B-cell-depleted T cells, or PBMCs supplied cDNA or gDNA.

This TCR came from a woman of 80 years or more with acute or convalescent COVID-19. The material sequenced was peripheral blood.

DNA for the CDR3: TGCGCCAGCAGCTTGGACTGGTACAATGAGCAGTTCTTC. Translation gives CASSLDWYNEQFF. The gene calls are TRBV5-1 and TRBJ2-1; the D is unclear. V lost 0 bases and J lost 4, with 5 bases in between. There are 13 residues in the CDR3. The germline gives CDR1 SGHRS, CDR2 YFSETQ.